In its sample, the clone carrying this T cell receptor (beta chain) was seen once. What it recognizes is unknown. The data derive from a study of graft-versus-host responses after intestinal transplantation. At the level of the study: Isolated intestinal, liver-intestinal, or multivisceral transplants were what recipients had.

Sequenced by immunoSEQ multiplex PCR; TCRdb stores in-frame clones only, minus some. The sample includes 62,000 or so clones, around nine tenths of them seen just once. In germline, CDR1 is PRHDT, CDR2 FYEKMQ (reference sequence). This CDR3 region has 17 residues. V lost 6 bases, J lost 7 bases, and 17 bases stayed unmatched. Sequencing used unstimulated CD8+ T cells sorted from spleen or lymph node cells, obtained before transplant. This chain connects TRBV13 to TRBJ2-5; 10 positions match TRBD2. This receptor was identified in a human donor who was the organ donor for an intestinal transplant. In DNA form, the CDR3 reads TGTGCCAGCAGTATAGCCGAACGGCTAGCGGGAGTAGGGACCCAGTACTTC. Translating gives CASSIAERLAGVGTQYF.